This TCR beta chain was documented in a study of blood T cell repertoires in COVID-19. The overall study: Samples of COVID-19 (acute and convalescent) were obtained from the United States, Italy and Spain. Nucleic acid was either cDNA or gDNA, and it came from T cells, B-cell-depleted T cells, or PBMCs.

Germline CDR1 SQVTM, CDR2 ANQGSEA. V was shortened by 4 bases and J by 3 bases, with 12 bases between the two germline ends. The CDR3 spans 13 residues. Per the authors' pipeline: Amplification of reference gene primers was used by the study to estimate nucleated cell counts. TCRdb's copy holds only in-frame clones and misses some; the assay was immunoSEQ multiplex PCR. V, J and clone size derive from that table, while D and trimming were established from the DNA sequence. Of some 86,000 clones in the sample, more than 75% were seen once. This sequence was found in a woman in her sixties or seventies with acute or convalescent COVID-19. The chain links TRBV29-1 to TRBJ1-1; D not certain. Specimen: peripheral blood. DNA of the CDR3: TGCAGCGTTGCGGGAGGGAGCGACACTGAAGCTTTCTTT. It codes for CSVAGGSDTEAFF.